Listed below are T cell receptor beta chains from one sample, sequenced in a study of beta chain features in type 1 diabetes. Sequencing was performed with immunoSEQ multiplex PCR; in TCRdb, only in-frame clones are kept and a portion is missing. Of 350,000 to 400,000 clones in the sample, around 13% are singletons; the top ten hold 0.008% to 0.011%. Sequenced input: naive CD4+ T cells from blood. The receptors were sampled from a woman between 18 and 29 years old with type 1 diabetes. Each CDR3 is given with its conserved first and last residue. A D gene is named only where the DNA matches it firmly. Clone sizes are given selectively: once, few, many, or a class where the clone is expanded.

v_call,j_call,clone_size,d_call,cdr3_nt,cdr3_aa
TRBV25-1,TRBJ2-5,few,NA,TGTGCCAGCAGTGACCCCGGGGGTGCCCAAGAGACCCAGTACTTC,CASSDPGGAQETQYF
TRBV7-2,TRBJ2-3,few,TRBD2,TGTGCCAGCAGCTTGGGTAGCGGGGGTGCAGATACGCAGTATTTT,CASSLGSGGADTQYF
TRBV7-2,TRBJ2-1,NA,NA,TGTGCCAGCAGCCCGAGGGTAAATGAGCAGTTCTTC,CASSPRVNEQFF
TRBV10-3,TRBJ1-6,NA,TRBD1,TGTGCCATCGGGGGACAGTCCAATTCACCCCTCCACTTT,CAIGGQSNSPLHF
TRBV9,TRBJ2-1,few,NA,TGTGCCAGCAGCGTACGAGCGGACGGGTCCTACAATGAGCAGTTCTTC,CASSVRADGSYNEQFF
TRBV7-2,TRBJ2-5,NA,NA,TGTGCCAGCAGCTTATTCTCAGGGGACCAAGAGACCCAGTACTTC,CASSLFSGDQETQYF
TRBV18,TRBJ1-1,few,NA,TGTGCCAGCTTCCGGGAGAGGGACACTGAAGCTTTCTTT,CASFRERDTEAFF
TRBV27,TRBJ1-5,few,TRBD1,TGTGCCAGCAGTTTGTCGACAGGGCCTAGCAATCAGCCCCAGCATTTT,CASSLSTGPSNQPQHF
TRBV5-1,TRBJ1-2,NA,NA,TGCGCCAGCAGCTCCACAGGGATCGGGTTGCAAGGCTACACCTTC,CASSSTGIGLQGYTF
TRBV30,TRBJ2-1,few,TRBD2,TGTGCCTACCGGGACTACCACAATGAGCAGTTCTTC,CAYRDYHNEQFF
TRBV13,TRBJ2-7,few,NA,TGTGCCAGCAGCTTACAGGGCGCCTACGAGCAGTACTTC,CASSLQGAYEQYF
TRBV11-2,TRBJ2-3,NA,NA,TGTGCCTCAGGGCCCCCTAGCACAGATACGCAGTATTTT,CASGPPSTDTQYF
TRBV7-2,TRBJ2-1,NA,NA,TGTGCCAGCAGCTTAGCGGGGAGCTCCTACAATGAGCAGTTCTTC,CASSLAGSSYNEQFF
TRBV6-5,TRBJ2-7,few,NA,TGTGCCAGCAGCACCGACACCTACGAGCAGTACTTC,CASSTDTYEQYF
TRBV18,TRBJ2-5,few,NA,TGTGCCAGCTCATCGGGAGCCGAGACCCAGTACTTC,CASSSGAETQYF
TRBV15,TRBJ1-1,few,NA,TGTGCCACCAGCAGCCTTTGGGGGGGGCGAGATTGGAAGAACACTGAAGCTTTCTTT,CATSSLWGGRDWKNTEAFF
TRBV27,TRBJ1-6,few,NA,TGTGCCAGCAGGGGGAGTGGAGGGAATTCACCCCTCCACTTT,CASRGSGGNSPLHF
TRBV18,TRBJ1-1,NA,NA,TGTGCCAGCTCACCACCGTATGGGCGGGCTGAAGCTTTCTTT,CASSPPYGRAEAFF
TRBV4-3,TRBJ2-1,few,TRBD2,TGCGCCAGCAGCCAAGATACGGGAGGCTCCTACAATGAGCAGTTCTTC,CASSQDTGGSYNEQFF
TRBV5-4,TRBJ2-7,NA,TRBD2,TGTGCCAGCAGCTTGGGAGCGGGAGGGAGCTACGAGCAGTACTTC,CASSLGAGGSYEQYF
TRBV30,TRBJ1-1,few,NA,TGTGCCTGGGAAGTGGCGGGGGGGACTGAAGCTTTCTTT,CAWEVAGGTEAFF
TRBV9,TRBJ1-3,NA,TRBD1,TGTGCCAGCAGCACCCGAGGGACAGGGAAAAACACCATATATTTT,CASSTRGTGKNTIYF
TRBV27,TRBJ2-1,NA,NA,TGTGCCAGCAGTTTATCGTCTGCAGGGAGGTTCTACAATGAGCAGTTCTTC,CASSLSSAGRFYNEQFF
TRBV28,TRBJ1-2,NA,NA,TGTGCCAGCAATGCGGGAGGGGGAAGAGGCTATGGCTACACCTTC,CASNAGGGRGYGYTF
TRBV6-6,TRBJ2-7,NA,NA,TGTGCCAGCAGTTACCGGAGGGTCGGCGAGCAGTACTTC,CASSYRRVGEQYF
TRBV9,TRBJ2-3,few,TRBD1,TGTGCCAGCAGCCTGAGACAGGGGACAACAGATACGCAGTATTTT,CASSLRQGTTDTQYF
TRBV7-9,TRBJ1-2,NA,NA,TGTGCCAGCAGCCCATCCGCGGCAGGGGGCTACACCTTC,CASSPSAAGGYTF
TRBV28,TRBJ2-7,NA,NA,TGTGCCAGCAGTTTAAGGCAGGGCCACGAGCAGTACTTC,CASSLRQGHEQYF
TRBV9,TRBJ2-1,NA,NA,TGTGCCAGCAGCGTAATCGAGCGGAAGGGTGAGCAGTTCTTC,CASSVIERKGEQFF
TRBV28,TRBJ2-7,NA,TRBD1,TGTGCCAGCAGTACACAGGGGGCCCACTGGGACGAGCAGTACTTC,CASSTQGAHWDEQYF
TRBV18,TRBJ1-1,NA,NA,TGTGCCAGCTCACCCCGGGGGAACACTGAAGCTTTCTTT,CASSPRGNTEAFF
TRBV16,TRBJ1-2,NA,NA,TGTGCCAGCACAGGGGAGCTTGGCGGCTACACCTTC,CASTGELGGYTF
TRBV2,TRBJ2-1,NA,NA,TGTGCCAGCAGTGAACTCCGGTTTTACAATGAGCAGTTCTTC,CASSELRFYNEQFF
TRBV30,TRBJ2-7,NA,NA,TGTGCCTGGAGCTTGGGCATATGGGAGCAGTACTTC,CAWSLGIWEQYF
TRBV18,TRBJ1-1,NA,NA,TGTGCCAGCTCACCACCTCAGAACACTGAAGCTTTCTTT,CASSPPQNTEAFF
TRBV21-1,TRBJ1-1,few,NA,TGTGCCAGCAGCAAAGAGTCGATCGATGGTAGCGCTGAAGCTTTCTTT,CASSKESIDGSAEAFF
TRBV7-2,TRBJ2-7,few,NA,TGTGCCAGCAGCTTATCAGGCCCGGGATACGAGCAGTACTTC,CASSLSGPGYEQYF
TRBV19,TRBJ1-4,NA,NA,TGTGCCAGTAGTCCCTGGGCAGGGGCTAGTGAAAAACTGTTTTTT,CASSPWAGASEKLFF
TRBV11-2,TRBJ2-7,NA,TRBD2,TGTGCCAGCAGCTTGATTCGAGGGACTAGCGGGAGCTCCTACGAGCAGTACTTC,CASSLIRGTSGSSYEQYF
TRBV6-5,TRBJ1-1,NA,NA,TGTGCCAGCAGTTTCGGGTCGCCGAACACTGAAGCTTTCTTT,CASSFGSPNTEAFF
TRBV2,TRBJ2-1,few,NA,TGTGCCTCCAGGGGAGCGGACGGTACCTACAATGAGCAGTTCTTC,CASRGADGTYNEQFF
TRBV18,TRBJ1-1,NA,TRBD1,TGTGCCAGCTCTACACAGGGGTACACTGAAGCTTTCTTT,CASSTQGYTEAFF
TRBV19,TRBJ2-2,NA,TRBD1,TGTGCCAGTGGGGACAGAGCGAACACCGGGGAGCTGTTTTTT,CASGDRANTGELFF
TRBV11-2,TRBJ1-2,NA,NA,TGTGCCAGCAGCGCACCCAGACAGGCCGGCGGCTACACCTTC,CASSAPRQAGGYTF
TRBV7-2,TRBJ2-7,NA,NA,TGTGCCAGCAGCGGGGGACACCGGAGCTCCTACGAGCAGTACTTC,CASSGGHRSSYEQYF
TRBV7-2,TRBJ1-1,NA,TRBD1,TGTGCCAGCAGCCAGGGGGAGACTGAAGCTTTCTTT,CASSQGETEAFF
TRBV15,TRBJ2-3,few,TRBD2,TGTGCCACCAGCAGAGATGCCGCACTAGCGGGGGGACACACAGATACGCAGTATTTT,CATSRDAALAGGHTDTQYF
TRBV29-1,TRBJ2-7,few,TRBD1,TGCAGCGTTGAGGACAGGCGGTACGAGCAGTACTTC,CSVEDRRYEQYF
TRBV5-4,TRBJ2-1,NA,TRBD2,TGTGCCAGCAGCTTGGACCGTGGCCAGCGGGGCAATGAGCAGTTCTTC,CASSLDRGQRGNEQFF
TRBV28,TRBJ1-1,NA,NA,TGTGCCACGGGCCCCCAGGGGCCTGAAGCTTTCTTT,CATGPQGPEAFF
TRBV5-1,TRBJ1-2,NA,TRBD1,TGCGCCAGCAGCTTCGGGACAGGGGACGGCTACACCTTC,CASSFGTGDGYTF
TRBV6-4,TRBJ1-2,few,NA,TGTGCCAGCAGCCGACAGTTCTTCTATGGCTACACCTTC,CASSRQFFYGYTF
TRBV29-1,TRBJ1-4,NA,NA,TGCAGCGTTGGTCGACAGGAAAGTGAAAAACTGTTTTTT,CSVGRQESEKLFF
TRBV30,TRBJ2-3,NA,TRBD2,TGTGCCTGGAGTGAGATTAGCGGGAGCGTAGATACGCAGTATTTT,CAWSEISGSVDTQYF
TRBV7-9,TRBJ2-7,NA,TRBD2,TGTGCCAGCAGCCCAAGGACTAGCGGCTCTTACGAGCAGTACTTC,CASSPRTSGSYEQYF